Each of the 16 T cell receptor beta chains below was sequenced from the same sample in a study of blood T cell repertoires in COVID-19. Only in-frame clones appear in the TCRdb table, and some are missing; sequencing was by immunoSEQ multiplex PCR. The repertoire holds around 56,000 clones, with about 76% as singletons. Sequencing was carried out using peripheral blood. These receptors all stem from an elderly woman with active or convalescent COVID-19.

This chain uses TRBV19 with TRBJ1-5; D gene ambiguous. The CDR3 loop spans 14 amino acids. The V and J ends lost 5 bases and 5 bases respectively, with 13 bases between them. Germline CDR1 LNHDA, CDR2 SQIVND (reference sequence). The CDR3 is CASSPSPGDQPQHF. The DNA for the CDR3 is TGTGCCAGTAGTCCATCCCCGGGAGATCAGCCCCAGCATTTT.

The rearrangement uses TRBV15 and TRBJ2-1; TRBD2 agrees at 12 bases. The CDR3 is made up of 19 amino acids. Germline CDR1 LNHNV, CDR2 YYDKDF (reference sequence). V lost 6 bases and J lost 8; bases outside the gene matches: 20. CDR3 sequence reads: CATSPPGLAGSSTTDEQFF. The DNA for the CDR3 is TGTGCCACCAGTCCTCCGGGACTAGCGGGTTCATCAACAACAGATGAGCAGTTCTTC. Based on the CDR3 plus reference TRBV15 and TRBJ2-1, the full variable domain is DAMVIQNPRYQVTQFGKPVTLSCSQTLNHNVMYWYQQKSSQAPKLLFHYYDKDFNNEADTPDNFQSRRPNTSFCFLDIRSPGLGDTAMYLCATSPPGLAGSSTTDEQFFGPGTRLTVL.

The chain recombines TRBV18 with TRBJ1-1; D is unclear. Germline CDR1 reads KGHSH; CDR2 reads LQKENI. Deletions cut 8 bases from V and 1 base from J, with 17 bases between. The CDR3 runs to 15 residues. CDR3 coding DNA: TGTGCCAGCGCTCCAGGCGGGCTCGGGAACACTGAAGCTTTCTTT. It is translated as CASAPGGLGNTEAFF.

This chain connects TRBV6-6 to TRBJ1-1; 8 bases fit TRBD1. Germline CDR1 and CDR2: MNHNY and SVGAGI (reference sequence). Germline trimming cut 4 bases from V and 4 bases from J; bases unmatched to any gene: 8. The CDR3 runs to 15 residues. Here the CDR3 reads CASSSAGQVGTEAFF. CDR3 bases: TGTGCCAGCAGTTCAGCGGGACAGGTCGGCACTGAAGCTTTCTTT.

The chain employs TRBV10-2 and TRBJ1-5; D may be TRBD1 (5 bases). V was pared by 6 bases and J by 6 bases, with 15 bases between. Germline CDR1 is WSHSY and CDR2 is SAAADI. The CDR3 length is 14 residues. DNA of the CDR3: TGCGCCAGCAGACTCGCCCAGGGCGGTCAGCCCCAGCATTTT. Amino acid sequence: CASRLAQGGQPQHF.

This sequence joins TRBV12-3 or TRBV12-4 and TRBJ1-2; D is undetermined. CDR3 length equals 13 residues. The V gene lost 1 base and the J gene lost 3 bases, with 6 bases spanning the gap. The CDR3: CASSLGGHYGYTF. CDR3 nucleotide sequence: TGTGCCAGCAGTTTAGGAGGGCACTATGGCTACACCTTC.

Here the CDR3 reads CASSQDQGRRQYF. The CDR3 DNA reads as TGTGCCAGCAGCCAAGATCAAGGGAGGCGGCAGTACTTC. This chain connects TRBV3-1 (or the pseudogene TRBV3-2) to TRBJ2-7, with D maybe TRBD2 (6 bases). Trimming removed 0 bases at V and 9 bases at J, with 12 bases between. The CDR3 spans 13 residues. The germline CDR1 and CDR2 sequences are LGHDT and YNNKEL (reference sequence).

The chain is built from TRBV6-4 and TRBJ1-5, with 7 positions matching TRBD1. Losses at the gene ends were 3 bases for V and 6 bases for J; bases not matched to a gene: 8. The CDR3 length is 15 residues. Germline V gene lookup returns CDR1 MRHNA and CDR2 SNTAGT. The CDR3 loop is CASSEGEGAGQPQHF. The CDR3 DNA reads TGTGCCAGCAGTGAAGGTGAGGGGGCCGGTCAGCCCCAGCATTTT.

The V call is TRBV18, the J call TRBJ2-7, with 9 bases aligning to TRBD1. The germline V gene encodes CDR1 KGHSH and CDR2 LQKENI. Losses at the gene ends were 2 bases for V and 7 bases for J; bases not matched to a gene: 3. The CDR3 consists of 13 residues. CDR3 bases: TGTGCCAGCTCACCAAAGGACAGGGGTGAGCAGTACTTC. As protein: CASSPKDRGEQYF.

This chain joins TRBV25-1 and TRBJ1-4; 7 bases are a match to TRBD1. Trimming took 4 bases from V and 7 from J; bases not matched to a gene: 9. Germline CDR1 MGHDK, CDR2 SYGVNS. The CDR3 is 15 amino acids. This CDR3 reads CASSAVLGTAEKLFF. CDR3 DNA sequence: TGTGCCAGCAGTGCGGTCCTGGGGACAGCTGAAAAACTGTTTTTT.

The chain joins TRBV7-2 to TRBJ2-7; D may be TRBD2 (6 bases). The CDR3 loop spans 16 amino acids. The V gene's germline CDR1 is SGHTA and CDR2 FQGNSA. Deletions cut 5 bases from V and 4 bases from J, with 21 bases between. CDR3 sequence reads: CASSPDLGLASYEQYF. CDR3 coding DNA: TGTGCCAGCAGCCCCGACCTGGGACTTGCCTCTTACGAGCAGTACTTC.

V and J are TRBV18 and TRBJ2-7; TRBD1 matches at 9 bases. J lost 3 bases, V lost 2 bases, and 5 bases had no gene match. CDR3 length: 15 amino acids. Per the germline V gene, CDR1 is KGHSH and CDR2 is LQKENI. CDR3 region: CASSPGQGLFYEQYF. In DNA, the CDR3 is TGTGCCAGCTCACCAGGACAGGGGTTGTTCTACGAGCAGTACTTC.

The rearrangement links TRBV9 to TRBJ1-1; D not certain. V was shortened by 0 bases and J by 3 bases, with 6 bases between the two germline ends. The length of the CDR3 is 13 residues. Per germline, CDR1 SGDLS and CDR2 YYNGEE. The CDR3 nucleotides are TGTGCCAGCAGCGTAGAACAGCACACTGAAGCTTTCTTT. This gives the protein CASSVEQHTEAFF. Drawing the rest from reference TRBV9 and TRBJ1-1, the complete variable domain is DSGVTQTPKHLITATGQRVTLRCSPRSGDLSVYWYQQSLDQGLQFLIQYYNGEERAKGNILERFSAQQFPDLHSELNLSSLELGDSALYFCASSVEQHTEAFFGQGTRLTVV.

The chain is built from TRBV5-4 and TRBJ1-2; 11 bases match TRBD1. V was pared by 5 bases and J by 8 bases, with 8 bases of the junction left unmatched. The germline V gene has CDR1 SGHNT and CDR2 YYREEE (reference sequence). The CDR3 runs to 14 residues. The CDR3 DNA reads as TGTGCCAGCAGGGATCGGGACAGGGGGATCGGCTACACCTTC. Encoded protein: CASRDRDRGIGYTF.

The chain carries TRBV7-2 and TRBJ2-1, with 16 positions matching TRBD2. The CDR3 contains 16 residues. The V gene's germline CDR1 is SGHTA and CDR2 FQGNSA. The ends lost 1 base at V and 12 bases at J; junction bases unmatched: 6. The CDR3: CASSLGGTSGGVVQFF. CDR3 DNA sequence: TGTGCCAGCAGCTTAGGAGGGACTAGCGGGGGGGTTGTGCAGTTCTTC.

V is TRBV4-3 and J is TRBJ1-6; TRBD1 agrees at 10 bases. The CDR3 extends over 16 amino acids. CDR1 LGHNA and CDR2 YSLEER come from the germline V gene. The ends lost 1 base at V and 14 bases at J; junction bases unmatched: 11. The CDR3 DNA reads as TGCGCCAGCAGCCAAGCCCTCTCCGGGACAGGGGTCGCCCTCCACTTT. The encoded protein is CASSQALSGTGVALHF.